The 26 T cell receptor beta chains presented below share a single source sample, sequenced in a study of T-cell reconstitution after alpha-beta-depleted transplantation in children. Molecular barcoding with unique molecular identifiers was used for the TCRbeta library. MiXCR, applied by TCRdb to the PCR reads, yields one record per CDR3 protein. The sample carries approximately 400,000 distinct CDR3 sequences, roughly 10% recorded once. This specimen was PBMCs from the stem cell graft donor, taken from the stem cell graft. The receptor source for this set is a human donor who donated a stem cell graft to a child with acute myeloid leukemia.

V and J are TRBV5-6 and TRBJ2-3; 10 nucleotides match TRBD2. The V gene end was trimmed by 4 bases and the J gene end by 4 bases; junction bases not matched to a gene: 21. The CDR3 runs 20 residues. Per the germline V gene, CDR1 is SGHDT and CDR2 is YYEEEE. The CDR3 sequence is CASSPIFRTSGHDRADTQYF. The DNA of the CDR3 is TGTGCCAGCAGCCCGATCTTTCGGACTAGCGGTCATGACCGGGCAGATACGCAGTATTTT.

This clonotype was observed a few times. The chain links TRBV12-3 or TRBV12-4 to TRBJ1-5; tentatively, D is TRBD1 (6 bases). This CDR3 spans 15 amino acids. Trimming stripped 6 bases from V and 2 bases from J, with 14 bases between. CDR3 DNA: TGTGCCAGCAGGCCCCCAGGGGCAGGCAATCAGCCCCAGCATTTT. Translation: CASRPPGAGNQPQHF.

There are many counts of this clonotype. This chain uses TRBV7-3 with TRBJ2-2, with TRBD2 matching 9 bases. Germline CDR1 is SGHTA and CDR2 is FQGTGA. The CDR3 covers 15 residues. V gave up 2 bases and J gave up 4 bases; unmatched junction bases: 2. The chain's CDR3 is CASSLFSGSTGELFF. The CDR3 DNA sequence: TGTGCCAGCAGCTTATTTAGCGGGAGCACCGGGGAGCTGTTTTTT.

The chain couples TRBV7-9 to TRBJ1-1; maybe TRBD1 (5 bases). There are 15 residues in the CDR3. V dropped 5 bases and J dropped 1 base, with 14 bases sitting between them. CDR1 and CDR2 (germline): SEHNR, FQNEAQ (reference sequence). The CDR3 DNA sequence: TGTGCCAGCAGCCGCGTGTTCAGGGAGAACACTGAAGCTTTCTTT. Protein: CASSRVFRENTEAFF.

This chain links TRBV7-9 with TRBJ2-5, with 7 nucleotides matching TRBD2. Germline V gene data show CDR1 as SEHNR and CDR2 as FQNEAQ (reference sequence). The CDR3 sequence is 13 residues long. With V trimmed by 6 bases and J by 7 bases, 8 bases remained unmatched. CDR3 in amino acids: CASRPTGEGTQYF. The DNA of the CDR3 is TGTGCCAGCAGACCGACCGGGGAGGGGACCCAGTACTTC.

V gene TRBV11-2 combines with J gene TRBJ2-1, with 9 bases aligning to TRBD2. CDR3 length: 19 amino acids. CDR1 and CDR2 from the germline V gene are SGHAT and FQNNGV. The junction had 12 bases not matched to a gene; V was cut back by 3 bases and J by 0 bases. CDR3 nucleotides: TGTGCCAGCAGCTTGGGGGCGGGGGGGCCCAGTTCCTCCTACAATGAGCAGTTCTTC. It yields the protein CASSLGAGGPSSSYNEQFF.

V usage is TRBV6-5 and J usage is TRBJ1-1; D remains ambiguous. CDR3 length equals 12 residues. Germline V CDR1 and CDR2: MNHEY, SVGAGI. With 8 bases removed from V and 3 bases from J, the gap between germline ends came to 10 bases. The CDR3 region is CASAGRYTEAFF. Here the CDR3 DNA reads TGTGCCAGCGCGGGCCGTTACACTGAAGCTTTCTTT.

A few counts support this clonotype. Here the CDR3 reads CSVPGQHHGNQPQHF. For the CDR3, the DNA is TGCAGCGTACCCGGACAGCACCATGGGAATCAGCCCCAGCATTTT. The chain is built from TRBV29-1 and TRBJ1-5, with D possibly matching TRBD1 (6 bases). The CDR3 has 15 residues. The V gene lost 6 bases and the J gene lost 4 bases, with 19 bases spanning the gap. Germline V gene sequence: CDR1 SQVTM, CDR2 ANQGSEA.

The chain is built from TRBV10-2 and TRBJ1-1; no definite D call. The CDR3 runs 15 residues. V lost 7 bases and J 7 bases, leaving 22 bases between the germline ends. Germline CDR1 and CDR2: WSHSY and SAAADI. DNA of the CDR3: TGCGCCAGCATTGGGGTGGCTGGCGGCCGTATTGAAGCTTTCTTT. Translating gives CASIGVAGGRIEAFF.

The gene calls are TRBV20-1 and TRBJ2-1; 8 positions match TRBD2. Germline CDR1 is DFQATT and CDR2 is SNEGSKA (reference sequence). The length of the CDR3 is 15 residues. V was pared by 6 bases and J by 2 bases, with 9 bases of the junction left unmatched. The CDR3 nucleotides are TGCAGTGCGATCCAGCGGGAGAGAGCCTACAATGAGCAGTTCTTC. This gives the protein CSAIQRERAYNEQFF.

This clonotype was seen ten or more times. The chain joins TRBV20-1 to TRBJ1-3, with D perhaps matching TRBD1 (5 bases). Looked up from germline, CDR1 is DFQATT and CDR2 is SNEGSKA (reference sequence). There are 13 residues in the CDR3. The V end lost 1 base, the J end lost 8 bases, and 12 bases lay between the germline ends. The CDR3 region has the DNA TGCAGTGCTAGAGCAGGACGGGGGGACACCATATATTTT. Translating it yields CSARAGRGDTIYF.

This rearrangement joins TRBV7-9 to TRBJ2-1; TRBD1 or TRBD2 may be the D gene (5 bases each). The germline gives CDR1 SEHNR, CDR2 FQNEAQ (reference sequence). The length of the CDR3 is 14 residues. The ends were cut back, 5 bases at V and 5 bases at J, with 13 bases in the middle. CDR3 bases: TGTGCCAGCAGCCTAAGTGGGACGGACAATGAGCAGTTCTTC. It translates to CASSLSGTDNEQFF. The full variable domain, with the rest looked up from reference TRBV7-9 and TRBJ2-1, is DTGVSQNPRHKITKRGQNVTFRCDPISEHNRLYWYRQTLGQGPEFLTYFQNEAQLEKSRLLSDRFSAERPKGSFSTLEIQRTEQGDSAMYLCASSLSGTDNEQFFGPGTRLTVL.

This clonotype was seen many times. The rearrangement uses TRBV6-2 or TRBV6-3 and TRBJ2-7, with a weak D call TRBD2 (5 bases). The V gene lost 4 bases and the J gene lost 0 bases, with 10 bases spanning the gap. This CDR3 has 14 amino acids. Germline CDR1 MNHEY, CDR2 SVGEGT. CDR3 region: CASSSPGFSYEQYV. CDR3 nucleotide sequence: TGTGCCAGCAGTTCACCGGGGTTCTCCTACGAGCAGTACGTC.

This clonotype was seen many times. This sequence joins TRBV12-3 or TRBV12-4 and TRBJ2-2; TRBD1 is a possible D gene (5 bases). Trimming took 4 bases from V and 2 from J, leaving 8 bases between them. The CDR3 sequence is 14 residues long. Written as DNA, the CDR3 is TGTGCCAGCAGTTGGACACTTAACACCGGGGAGCTGTTTTTT. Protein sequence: CASSWTLNTGELFF.

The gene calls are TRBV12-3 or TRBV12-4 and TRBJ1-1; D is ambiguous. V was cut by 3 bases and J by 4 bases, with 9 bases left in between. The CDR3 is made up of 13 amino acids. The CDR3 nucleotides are TGTGCCAGCAGTTTGAAGTGGGGCACTGAAGCTTTCTTT. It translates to CASSLKWGTEAFF.

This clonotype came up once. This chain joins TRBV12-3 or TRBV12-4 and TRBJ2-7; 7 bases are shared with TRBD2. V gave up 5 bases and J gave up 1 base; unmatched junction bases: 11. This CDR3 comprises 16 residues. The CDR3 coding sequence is TGTGCCAGCAGTCCCCGGGACTACCCGGGGTCCTACGAGCAGTACTTC. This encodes CASSPRDYPGSYEQYF.

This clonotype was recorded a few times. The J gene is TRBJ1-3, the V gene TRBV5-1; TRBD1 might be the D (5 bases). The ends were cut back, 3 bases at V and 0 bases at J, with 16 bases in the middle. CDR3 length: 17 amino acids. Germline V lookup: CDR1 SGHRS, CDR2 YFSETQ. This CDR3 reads CASSSGVGVTSGNTIYF. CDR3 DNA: TGCGCCAGCAGCTCTGGAGTGGGGGTCACCTCTGGAAACACCATATATTTT. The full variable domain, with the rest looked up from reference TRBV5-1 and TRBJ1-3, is KAGVTQTPRYLIKTRGQQVTLSCSPISGHRSVSWYQQTPGQGLQFLFEYFSETQRNKGNFPGRFSGRQFSNSRSEMNVSTLELGDSALYLCASSSGVGVTSGNTIYFGEGSWLTVV.

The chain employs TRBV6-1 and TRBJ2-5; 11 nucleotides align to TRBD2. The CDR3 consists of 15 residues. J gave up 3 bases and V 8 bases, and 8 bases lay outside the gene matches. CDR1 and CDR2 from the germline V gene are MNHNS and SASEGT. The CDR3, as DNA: TGTGCCAGCCTAATGACTAGCGGGACTGAAGAGACCCAGTACTTC. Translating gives CASLMTSGTEETQYF.

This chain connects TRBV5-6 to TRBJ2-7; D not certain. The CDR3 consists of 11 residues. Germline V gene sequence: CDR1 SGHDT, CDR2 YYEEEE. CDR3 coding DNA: TGTGCCAGCAGCTACTCCCACGAGCAGTACGTC. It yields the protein CASSYSHEQYV.

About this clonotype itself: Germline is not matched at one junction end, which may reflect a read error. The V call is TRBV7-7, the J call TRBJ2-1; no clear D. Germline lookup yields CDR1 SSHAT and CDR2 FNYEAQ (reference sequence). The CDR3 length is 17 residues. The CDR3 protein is CASSSLKQRSSYNEQFF. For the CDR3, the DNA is TGTGCTAGCAGCTCGCTAAAACAGAGGAGCTCCTACAATGAGCAGTTCTTC. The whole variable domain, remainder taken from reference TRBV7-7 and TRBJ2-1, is GAGVSQSPRYKVTKRGQDVTLRCDPISSHATLYWYQQALGQGPEFLTYFNYEAQPDKSGLPSDRFSAERPEGSISTLTIQRTEQRDSAMYRCASSSLKQRSSYNEQFFGPGTRLTVL.

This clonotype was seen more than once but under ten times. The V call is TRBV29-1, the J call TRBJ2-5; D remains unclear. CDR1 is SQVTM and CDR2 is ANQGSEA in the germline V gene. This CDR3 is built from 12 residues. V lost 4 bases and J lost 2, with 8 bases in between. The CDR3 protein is CSVGRQQETQYF. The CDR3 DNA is TGCAGCGTTGGCCGGCAGCAAGAGACCCAGTACTTC.

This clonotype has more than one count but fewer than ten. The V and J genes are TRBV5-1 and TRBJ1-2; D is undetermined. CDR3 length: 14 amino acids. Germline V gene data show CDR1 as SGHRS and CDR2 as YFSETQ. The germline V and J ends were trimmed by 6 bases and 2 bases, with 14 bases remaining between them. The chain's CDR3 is CASNRNGENYGYTF. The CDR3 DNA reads TGCGCCAGCAACAGAAACGGGGAGAACTATGGCTACACCTTC.

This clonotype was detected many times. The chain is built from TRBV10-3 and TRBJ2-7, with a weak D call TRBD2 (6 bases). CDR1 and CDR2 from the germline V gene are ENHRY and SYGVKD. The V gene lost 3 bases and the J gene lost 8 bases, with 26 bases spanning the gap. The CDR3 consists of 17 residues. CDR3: CAISDLNPGSGRYKQYF. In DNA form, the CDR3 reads TGTGCCATCAGTGACTTAAACCCGGGTAGCGGCCGTTATAAGCAGTACTTC.

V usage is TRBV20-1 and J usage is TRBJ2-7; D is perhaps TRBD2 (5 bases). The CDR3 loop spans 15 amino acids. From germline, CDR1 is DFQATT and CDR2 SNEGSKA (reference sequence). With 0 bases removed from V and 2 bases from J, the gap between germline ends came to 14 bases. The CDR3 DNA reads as TGCAGTGCTAGAGATTGGCTAGCCAACCCCTACGAGCAGTACTTC. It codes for CSARDWLANPYEQYF.

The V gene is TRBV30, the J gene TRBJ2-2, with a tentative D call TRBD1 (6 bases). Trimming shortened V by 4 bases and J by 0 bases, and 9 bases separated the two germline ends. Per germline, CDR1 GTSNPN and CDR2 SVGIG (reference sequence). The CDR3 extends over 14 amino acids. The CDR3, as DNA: TGTGCCTGGACCGGGACACCGAACACCGGGGAGCTGTTTTTT. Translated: CAWTGTPNTGELFF.

The CDR3 protein is CASRGLRDSSYEQYF. The CDR3 bases are TGTGCCAGCAGAGGCCTAAGGGACAGTTCCTACGAGCAGTACTTC. This sequence joins TRBV6-2 or TRBV6-3 and TRBJ2-7; TRBD1 matches 7 bases. Germline lookup yields CDR1 MNHEY and CDR2 SVGEGT. The CDR3 spans 15 residues. Trimming cost V 6 bases and J 1 base; bases outside gene matches: 9.